The 31 T cell receptor beta chains below come from one sample, sequenced in a study of T-cell memory formation after mild COVID-19. TCRdb redid the calling of the 5' RACE reads with MiXCR, one entry per CDR3 protein. The sample shows around 140,000 distinct CDR3 sequences, approximately 21% of them seen only once. Sequenced material: PBMCs or a T cell subset sorted from them (not recorded which). Source of these receptors: an adult woman who had mild COVID-19 (a few samples of this study predate the infection). Cell type and time point are not known.

This clonotype showed up just a few times. V is TRBV29-1 and J is TRBJ2-3; a weak D match, TRBD1 (6 bases). Germline values: CDR1 SQVTM, CDR2 ANQGSEA. V lost 5 bases to trimming and J lost 11 bases, with 17 bases between them. The CDR3 spans 12 residues. CDR3 nucleotides: TGCAGCGTTCGATTCGGGGACATCGGGCAGTATTTT. It translates to CSVRFGDIGQYF.

This clonotype was detected ten times or more. The chain recombines TRBV6-5 with TRBJ2-7; 7 positions match TRBD2. The germline CDR1 and CDR2 sequences are MNHEY and SVGAGI. The V gene end was trimmed by 5 bases and the J gene end by 0 bases; junction bases not matched to a gene: 13. The CDR3 totals 17 residues. CDR3 amino acids: CASSAFFGGGSSYEQYF. The CDR3 nucleotides read TGTGCCAGCAGTGCCTTCTTTGGCGGGGGTAGCTCCTACGAGCAGTACTTC.

A few counts support this clonotype. The V gene is TRBV24-1, the J gene TRBJ2-3; weak D call: TRBD2 (5 bases). Germline CDR1 reads KGHDR; CDR2 reads SFDVKD. Trimming pared 3 bases from V and 1 base from J, leaving 7 bases between. This CDR3 contains 14 residues. CDR3 nucleotides: TGTGCCACCAGTGATGCGGGTGGCACAGATACGCAGTATTTT. Residues: CATSDAGGTDTQYF.

The V and J genes are TRBV6-1 and TRBJ1-1; the D gene is possibly TRBD1 (6 bases). Looked up from germline, CDR1 is MNHNS and CDR2 is SASEGT. This CDR3 is built from 13 residues. Trimming removed 7 bases at V and 9 bases at J, with 18 bases between. The CDR3 is CASILDRKGKAFF. As DNA, the CDR3 is TGTGCCAGCATCCTCGACAGGAAGGGTAAAGCTTTCTTT.

V and J are TRBV12-3 or TRBV12-4 and TRBJ1-4; tentatively, D is TRBD1 (5 bases). Trimming pared 4 bases from V and 7 bases from J, leaving 19 bases between. The CDR3 is 16 residues long. The CDR3 DNA sequence: TGTGCCAGCAGTTCGGGGGGAGGGAGTGGAGGTGAAAAACTGTTTTTT. Residues: CASSSGGGSGGEKLFF.

This clonotype was counted between two and nine times. The genes are TRBV11-2 and TRBJ2-5; the D call may be TRBD1 or TRBD2 (5 bases each). Germline V gene lookup returns CDR1 SGHAT and CDR2 FQNNGV. Trimming shortened V by 1 base and J by 5 bases, and 8 bases separated the two germline ends. CDR3 length: 13 amino acids. The DNA of the CDR3 is TGTGCCAGCAGCTTAGGAGGGGTGGAGACCCAGTACTTC. This codes for CASSLGGVETQYF.

The chain couples TRBV18 to TRBJ1-5; perhaps TRBD1 as D (5 bases). This CDR3 has 14 amino acids. Trimming removed 6 bases from V and 3 bases from J, with 12 bases in between. Per the germline V gene, CDR1 is KGHSH and CDR2 is LQKENI. The CDR3: CASSGRQTNQPQHF. The CDR3, as DNA: TGTGCCAGCTCGGGACGACAGACCAATCAGCCCCAGCATTTT.

This chain uses TRBV7-9 with TRBJ1-1; the D is unclear. V was pared by 2 bases and J by 5 bases, with 6 bases between. The CDR3 spans 12 residues. In germline, CDR1 is SEHNR, CDR2 FQNEAQ (reference sequence). DNA for the CDR3: TGTGCCAGCAGCTTATCTGTGACTGAAGCTTTCTTT. Its translation is CASSLSVTEAFF.

This clonotype was seen many times. The V call is TRBV4-2, the J call TRBJ2-7, with 8 bases identical to TRBD1. Trimming cost V 4 bases and J 1 base; bases outside gene matches: 0. The CDR3 spans 13 residues. CDR1 is LGHNA, CDR2 YNFKEQ, per germline. The CDR3: CASSRDRSYEQYF. As DNA, the CDR3 is TGTGCCAGCAGCCGGGACAGGTCCTACGAGCAGTACTTC.

This clonotype occurred a few times. V gene TRBV20-1 combines with J gene TRBJ2-3; D gene ambiguous. Germline V gives CDR1 DFQATT, CDR2 SNEGSKA (reference sequence). This CDR3 is 11 amino acids long. Trimming took 7 bases from V and 2 from J, leaving 7 bases between them. CDR3 nucleotides: TGCAGTGGCCGGACCACAGATACGCAGTATTTT. Translation: CSGRTTDTQYF.

In the case of this clonotype: Lacking the conserved final phenylalanine or tryptophan, this CDR3 likely reflects a read error. This chain connects TRBV30 to TRBJ2-1, with D possibly TRBD2 on 6 matching bases. The V and J ends lost 5 bases and 10 bases respectively, with 15 bases between them. This CDR3 contains 12 residues. Germline CDR1 and CDR2: GTSNPN and SVGIG (reference sequence). In DNA form, the CDR3 reads TGTGCCTGGGGTAGAAGCCTAGCGGAGCAGTTCTTG. Its translation: CAWGRSLAEQFL.

This rearrangement joins TRBV14 to TRBJ2-7; the D gene is possibly TRBD2 (5 bases). V lost 4 bases and J lost 4, with 14 bases in between. This CDR3 region has 14 residues. Germline values: CDR1 SGHDN, CDR2 FVKESK. CDR3 region: CASSPISAIYEQYF. In nucleotides, the CDR3 is TGTGCCAGCAGCCCGATTAGCGCAATTTACGAGCAGTACTTC.

The V gene is TRBV29-1, the J gene TRBJ1-2; possibly TRBD1 for D (5 bases). Germline V gene lookup returns CDR1 SQVTM and CDR2 ANQGSEA. The V gene lost 3 bases and the J gene lost 4 bases, with 9 bases spanning the gap. The CDR3 length is 12 residues. The CDR3 region has the DNA TGCAGCGTTGAGTGGGGGACCTATGGCTACACCTTC. Translated, it gives CSVEWGTYGYTF.

A few counts support this clonotype. The chain is built from TRBV7-9 and TRBJ2-7; 7 nucleotides line up with TRBD1. V dropped 1 base and J dropped 11; count of bases not matched to a gene: 5. The germline V gene has CDR1 SEHNR and CDR2 FQNEAQ (reference sequence). CDR3 length: 12 amino acids. The CDR3 nucleotides are TGTGCCAGCAGCTTAGTTGCGACAGGGAAGTACTTC. Residues: CASSLVATGKYF.

There are a few counts of this clonotype. The chain recombines TRBV11-1 with TRBJ2-1, with no clear D. In germline, CDR1 is SGHAT, CDR2 FQDESV (reference sequence). Trimming took off 2 bases at V and 8 bases at J, with 7 bases between the two ends. The CDR3 sequence is 12 residues long. DNA of the CDR3: TGTGCCAGCAGCTTACCTGCATATGAGCAGTTCTTC. Residues: CASSLPAYEQFF. Supplemented by reference TRBV11-1 and TRBJ2-1, the full variable domain reads EAEVAQSPRYKITEKSQAVAFWCDPISGHATLYWYRQILGQGPELLVQFQDESVVDDSQLPKDRFSAERLKGVDSTLKIQPAELGDSAMYLCASSLPAYEQFFGPGTRLTVL.

The J gene is TRBJ2-6, the V gene TRBV27; D might be TRBD2 (7 bases). Trimming stripped 2 bases from V and 2 bases from J, with 19 bases between. The CDR3 totals 19 residues. The germline CDR1 and CDR2 sequences are MNHEY and SMNVEV (reference sequence). Written as DNA, the CDR3 is TGTGCCAGCAGTTTAACGGGGTTGGCGGGGGCAACTGGGGCCAACGTCCTGACTTTC. It specifies CASSLTGLAGATGANVLTF.

This clonotype was counted between two and nine times. The chain combines TRBV29-1 with TRBJ2-7, with 7 bases fitting TRBD2. Germline V gene lookup returns CDR1 SQVTM and CDR2 ANQGSEA. CDR3 length equals 14 residues. Trimming removed 2 bases from V and 1 base from J; junction bases left unmatched: 5. CDR3 nucleotide sequence: TGCAGCGTTGAATTCGGTAGCGGGTCCTACGAGCAGTACTTC. Translation gives CSVEFGSGSYEQYF.

Ten or more counts support this clonotype. The chain recombines TRBV20-1 with TRBJ2-5, with D tentatively TRBD1 or TRBD2 (5 bases each). The CDR3 length is 14 residues. CDR1 and CDR2 (germline): DFQATT, SNEGSKA (reference sequence). V gave up 6 bases and J gave up 3 bases, with 17 bases separating them. In DNA form, the CDR3 reads TGCAGTGCCACCGGTGAGGGGTTTAAAGAGACCCAGTACTTC. Translation gives CSATGEGFKETQYF.

The chain has TRBV4-1 and TRBJ2-5; D call uncertain. The germline V and J ends were trimmed by 2 bases and 5 bases, with 12 bases remaining between them. Per germline, CDR1 MGHRA and CDR2 YSYEKL. CDR3 length: 14 residues. The CDR3 sequence: CASSQSPGRETQYF. The CDR3 DNA is TGCGCCAGCAGCCAATCGCCGGGTCGGGAGACCCAGTACTTC.

This clonotype was detected only a few times. The CDR3 nucleotides are TGTGCCAGCAGGCAGGGTTCTGGGGAGCTGTTTTTT. Translated: CASRQGSGELFF. The chain combines TRBV2 with TRBJ2-2, with TRBD1 as a possible D gene (5 bases). V lost 6 bases and J lost 8, with 10 bases in between. This CDR3 is 12 amino acids long. Germline assignment: CDR1 SNHLY and CDR2 FYNNEI.

The CDR3 coding sequence is TGTGCCAGCAGCGCTCGCCTGACTTCCTACGAGCAGTACTTC. Protein: CASSARLTSYEQYF. The chain carries TRBV2 and TRBJ2-7, with D hard to call. V lost 6 bases to trimming and J lost 1 base, with 13 bases between them. The germline gives CDR1 SNHLY, CDR2 FYNNEI. The CDR3 totals 14 residues.

Here the CDR3 DNA reads TGTGCCAGCAGCGCCGAGGGCTACGAGCAGTACTTC. This codes for CASSAEGYEQYF. The chain couples TRBV2 to TRBJ2-7, with D possibly being TRBD2 (5 bases). The length of the CDR3 is 12 residues. Trimming took off 6 bases at V and 3 bases at J, with 9 bases between the two ends. Germline V gene data show CDR1 as SNHLY and CDR2 as FYNNEI.

This clonotype was detected a few times. This rearrangement joins TRBV7-2 to TRBJ2-3; 7 bases are shared with TRBD2. Unmatched junction bases numbered 8, after V lost 2 bases and J lost 3 bases. From germline, CDR1 is SGHTA and CDR2 FQGNSA. CDR3 length: 16 amino acids. In nucleotides, the CDR3 is TGTGCCAGCAGCTTACAGACTAGCCTGAGGACAGATACGCAGTATTTT. Protein product: CASSLQTSLRTDTQYF.

This rearrangement joins TRBV7-3 to TRBJ2-1; 7 bases fit TRBD2. The CDR3 extends over 16 amino acids. Germline CDR1 reads SGHTA; CDR2 reads FQGTGA. Germline trimming cut 5 bases from V and 7 bases from J; bases unmatched to any gene: 14. The chain's CDR3 is CASSPDAGLVINEQFF. The CDR3 nucleotides read TGTGCCAGCAGCCCCGACGCCGGACTAGTCATAAATGAGCAGTTCTTC.

In its sample, this clonotype was seen a few times. V usage is TRBV9 and J usage is TRBJ2-1; weak D call: TRBD2 (6 bases). The germline gives CDR1 SGDLS, CDR2 YYNGEE. This CDR3 comprises 15 residues. Trimming took off 0 bases at V and 9 bases at J, with 16 bases between the two ends. The DNA of the CDR3 is TGTGCCAGCAGCGTAGCTACGGCGGGGACGGTTGAGCAGTTCTTC. Translating it yields CASSVATAGTVEQFF.

A few counts support this clonotype. The V and J genes are TRBV9 and TRBJ2-5; D is undetermined. Germline CDR1 is SGDLS and CDR2 is YYNGEE. V was trimmed by 7 bases and J by 2 bases, leaving 18 bases between them. The CDR3 has 15 residues. The CDR3 nucleotides are TGTGCCAGCTCCCAGTTCCCAGCCAAGCAAGAGACCCAGTACTTC. Its protein product is CASSQFPAKQETQYF. Full variable domain (missing parts from reference TRBV9 and TRBJ2-5): DSGVTQTPKHLITATGQRVTLRCSPRSGDLSVYWYQQSLDQGLQFLIQYYNGEERAKGNILERFSAQQFPDLHSELNLSSLELGDSALYFCASSQFPAKQETQYFGPGTRLLVL.

This clonotype has just one count. The rearrangement joins TRBV24-1 to TRBJ2-1; 11 bases match TRBD1. CDR3 size: 16 residues. Germline loops: CDR1 KGHDR, CDR2 SFDVKD. V trimming: 3 bases; J trimming: 4 bases; junction bases outside the gene matches: 4. As DNA, the CDR3 is TGTGCCACCAGTGATCGGACAGGGGGCGCTTACAATGAGCAGTTCTTC. Amino acid sequence: CATSDRTGGAYNEQFF.

The V and J genes are TRBV12-3 or TRBV12-4 and TRBJ2-7; the match to TRBD2 covers 11 bases. The V gene end was trimmed by 5 bases and the J gene end by 0 bases; junction bases not matched to a gene: 9. The CDR3 has 17 amino acids. CDR3 coding DNA: TGTGCCAGCAGTCTCCTGCTAGCGGGGGGCAGCTCCTACGAGCAGTACTTC. Its protein is CASSLLLAGGSSYEQYF.

This clonotype was detected a few times. This chain uses TRBV20-1 with TRBJ2-4, with D possibly matching TRBD2 (6 bases). The germline V gene has CDR1 DFQATT and CDR2 SNEGSKA (reference sequence). Deletions cut 3 bases from V and 4 bases from J, with 10 bases between. The CDR3 covers 13 residues. Here the CDR3 DNA reads TGCAGTGCTAGTCGGCGGGATAAAAACATTCAGTACTTC. It codes for CSASRRDKNIQYF.

This chain joins TRBV12-3 or TRBV12-4 and TRBJ2-7; no clear D. The CDR3 totals 13 residues. Trimming took 3 bases from V and 3 from J, leaving 9 bases between them. The DNA for the CDR3 is TGTGCCAGCAGTTTGGGTGGGATCTACGAGCAGTACTTC. Protein product: CASSLGGIYEQYF.

The chain employs TRBV6-5 and TRBJ1-1; possible D gene TRBD1, 6 bases. CDR3 size: 15 residues. The germline V and J ends were trimmed by 7 bases and 1 base, with 16 bases remaining between them. The V gene's germline CDR1 is MNHEY and CDR2 SVGAGI. CDR3: CASTKATGANTEAFF. The CDR3 bases are TGTGCCAGCACCAAAGCGACAGGAGCGAACACTGAAGCTTTCTTT.